The rows below give T cell receptor beta chains drawn from one sample of a study of CD8 T cells in ankylosing spondylitis. Using its own MiXCR run on the 5' RACE reads, TCRdb lists one record per CDR3 protein. The sample has about 460,000 distinct CDR3 sequences; roughly 5.3% are singletons. The sample taken for sequencing was blood, either unsorted or a sorted T cell fraction (not recorded which). These receptors all come from a male donor with ankylosing spondylitis. The CDR3 runs from the conserved cysteine through the conserved F or W. Each record gives: clone size, V gene, D gene, CDR3 length, J gene, CDR3 DNA, CDR3 protein. The D gene is left open where the match is weak. A clone size is listed for some rows: how often the clone was seen (once, few, many), or a class if it is expanded.

size: many; V: TRBV12-3/TRBV12-4; D: TRBD1; length: 18; J: TRBJ1-1; DNA: TGTGCCAGCAGTTCGCCCCCCGGGACAGGGGGTATGAGCACTGAAGCTTTCTTT; CDR3: CASSSPPGTGGMSTEAFF
size: .; V: TRBV28; D: .; length: 14; J: TRBJ2-7; DNA: TGTGCCAGCGGGTACCCGGGAGCGAAAAAGGAGCAGTACTTC; CDR3: CASGYPGAKKEQYF
size: .; V: TRBV30; D: .; length: 13; J: TRBJ2-1; DNA: TGTGCCTGGAGTGGCGGCTCCTACAATGAGCAGTTCTTC; CDR3: CAWSGGSYNEQFF
size: many; V: TRBV29-1; D: .; length: 13; J: TRBJ2-7; DNA: TGCAGCGTTGCAGAAAGGCCTACCTACGAGCAGTACTTC; CDR3: CSVAERPTYEQYF
size: many; V: TRBV5-1; D: .; length: 15; J: TRBJ2-7; DNA: TGCGCCAGCAGCTTGGGGGCAGGGACCTCCTACGAGCAGTACTTC; CDR3: CASSLGAGTSYEQYF
size: many; V: TRBV5-1; D: TRBD1; length: 15; J: TRBJ1-2; DNA: TGCGCCAGCAGCCCAAACTCCGGGACAGGGGTAGGCTACACCTTC; CDR3: CASSPNSGTGVGYTF
size: few; V: TRBV7-6; D: .; length: 16; J: TRBJ2-3; DNA: TGTGCCAGCAGCTTAGCGGGGGGTCTAGCGACAGATACGCAGTATTTT; CDR3: CASSLAGGLATDTQYF
size: many; V: TRBV6-1; D: .; length: 16; J: TRBJ2-7; DNA: TGTGCCAGCAGCGCCTACCCCAGGGTAATCACCTACGAGCAGTACTTC; CDR3: CASSAYPRVITYEQYF
size: many; V: TRBV29-1; D: .; length: 15; J: TRBJ2-3; DNA: TGCAGCGTTAGAGGACTCGCGCTTAGCACAGATACGCAGTATTTT; CDR3: CSVRGLALSTDTQYF
size: many; V: TRBV4-2; D: TRBD2; length: 15; J: TRBJ2-3; DNA: TGTGCCAGCAGCCCTAGCGGGAGGCCGGAGGATACGCAGTATTTT; CDR3: CASSPSGRPEDTQYF
size: many; V: TRBV4-1; D: .; length: 16; J: TRBJ2-7; DNA: TGCGCCAGCAGTTTCGGGAGAGGATACGGACCCTACGAGCAGTACTTC; CDR3: CASSFGRGYGPYEQYF
size: few; V: TRBV27; D: TRBD1; length: 17; J: TRBJ2-2; DNA: TGTGCCAGCAGCTTAACACCGGGACAGGGGCTAACCGGGGAGCTGTTTTTT; CDR3: CASSLTPGQGLTGELFF
size: many; V: TRBV21-1; D: .; length: 14; J: TRBJ2-7; DNA: TGTGCCAGCAGCAAGTTCGGCGGTTACTACGAGCAGTACTTC; CDR3: CASSKFGGYYEQYF
size: few; V: TRBV6-2/TRBV6-3; D: .; length: 15; J: TRBJ2-2; DNA: TGTGCCAGCAGTTACAGTCCTCTGACAAACGGGGAGCTGTTTTTT; CDR3: CASSYSPLTNGELFF
size: many; V: TRBV5-1; D: TRBD1; length: 16; J: TRBJ2-1; DNA: TGCGCCAGCAGCTCGGTGACCGGGACAGGTTACAATGAGCAGTTCTTC; CDR3: CASSSVTGTGYNEQFF
size: many; V: TRBV28; D: TRBD1; length: 15; J: TRBJ2-5; DNA: TGTGCCAGCAGTGGGAGAGGGGGCAGGGTGGAGACCCAGTACTTC; CDR3: CASSGRGGRVETQYF
size: .; V: TRBV6-5; D: TRBD1; length: 16; J: TRBJ2-1; DNA: TGTGCCAGCAGTTACTCGATGCTTGGACAGGGCTATGAGCAGTTCTTC; CDR3: CASSYSMLGQGYEQFF
size: .; V: TRBV15; D: .; length: 19; J: TRBJ2-5; DNA: TGTGCCACCAGCACCACCGCCTTTTCCGGGACACCGGGTTCAGAGACCCAGTACTTC; CDR3: CATSTTAFSGTPGSETQYF
size: many; V: TRBV20-1; D: .; length: 12; J: TRBJ1-4; DNA: TGCAGTGCTAGAGATAAGGGTGAAAAACTGTTTTTT; CDR3: CSARDKGEKLFF
size: many; V: TRBV10-3; D: TRBD1; length: 14; J: TRBJ1-5; DNA: TGTGCCATCAGTCAGGACAGGGAGGGTCAGCCCCAGCATTTT; CDR3: CAISQDREGQPQHF
size: .; V: TRBV18; D: .; length: 19; J: TRBJ1-5; DNA: TGTGCCAGCTCACCAAGGGCAGGGGCCCTCCCGGATAGCAATCAGCCCCAGCATTTT; CDR3: CASSPRAGALPDSNQPQHF
size: many; V: TRBV5-1; D: .; length: 14; J: TRBJ1-1; DNA: TGCGCCAGCAGCTACCCTGGCAGGGACACTGAAGCTTTCTTT; CDR3: CASSYPGRDTEAFF
size: many; V: TRBV20-1; D: .; length: 12; J: TRBJ2-5; DNA: TGCAGTGCGGGGCGGGCGCAAGAGACCCAGTACTTC; CDR3: CSAGRAQETQYF
size: few; V: TRBV24-1; D: .; length: 16; J: TRBJ2-5; DNA: TGTGCCACCAGTGCGTCTCTCCCGGGGGTCGGAGAGACCCAGTACTTC; CDR3: CATSASLPGVGETQYF
size: few; V: TRBV18; D: .; length: 15; J: TRBJ2-1; DNA: TGTGCCAGCTCACGGCTGCTAGATGGAAAGAATGAGCAGTTCTTC; CDR3: CASSRLLDGKNEQFF
size: few; V: TRBV5-4; D: .; length: 14; J: TRBJ2-5; DNA: TGTGCCAGCAGGCGGGACGAAGGCCAAGAGACCCAGTACTTC; CDR3: CASRRDEGQETQYF
size: many; V: TRBV20-1; D: .; length: 13; J: TRBJ1-4; DNA: TGCAGTGCTGCACGGGGTGTATCTGGAAAACTGTTTTTT; CDR3: CSAARGVSGKLFF
size: many; V: TRBV7-3; D: .; length: 15; J: TRBJ1-1; DNA: TGTGCCAGCAGCCTCTCCGGGACTCAGAACACTGAAGCTTTCTTT; CDR3: CASSLSGTQNTEAFF
size: many; V: TRBV7-8; D: TRBD1; length: 17; J: TRBJ2-7; DNA: TGTGCCAGCAGCTTAGCGCCGAAGACAGGGGTGGCCTACGAGCAGTACTTC; CDR3: CASSLAPKTGVAYEQYF
size: .; V: TRBV5-1; D: .; length: 16; J: TRBJ2-4; DNA: TGCGCCAGCAGCTTGGGCACACCACTAGCCAAAAACATTCAGTACTTC; CDR3: CASSLGTPLAKNIQYF
size: many; V: TRBV29-1; D: .; length: 12; J: TRBJ2-7; DNA: TGCAGCGTTGAAGACCCCCTGACCCCTGCATACTTC; CDR3: CSVEDPLTPAYF
size: .; V: TRBV10-3; D: .; length: 15; J: TRBJ2-2; DNA: TGTGCCATCAGTGATGGCGGGGTGAACACCGGGGAGCTGTTTTTT; CDR3: CAISDGGVNTGELFF
size: many; V: TRBV7-2; D: .; length: 15; J: TRBJ2-2; DNA: TGTGCCAGCAGCCCTGACTCCTCGCTGGGCGGGGAGCTGTTTTTT; CDR3: CASSPDSSLGGELFF
size: many; V: TRBV20-1; D: .; length: 12; J: TRBJ2-1; DNA: TGCAGTGCTAGATCACCGGGCCAGGAGCAGTTCTTC; CDR3: CSARSPGQEQFF
size: many; V: TRBV15; D: .; length: 16; J: TRBJ2-7; DNA: TGTGCCACCAGCAGAGATAGATTGGAGATAACCTACGAGCAGTACTTC; CDR3: CATSRDRLEITYEQYF
size: many; V: TRBV10-3; D: TRBD1; length: 14; J: TRBJ1-1; DNA: TGTGCCCACTCGGACAGGGGGATGAACACTGAAGCTTTCTTT; CDR3: CAHSDRGMNTEAFF
size: many; V: TRBV9; D: TRBD2; length: 14; J: TRBJ2-1; DNA: TGTGCCAGCCCGGGGGGAGAAGATTACAATGAGCAGTTCTTC; CDR3: CASPGGEDYNEQFF
size: many; V: TRBV12-3/TRBV12-4; D: TRBD1; length: 15; J: TRBJ2-7; DNA: TGTGCCAGCAGTTTAGGACAGGGCGGCTCCTACGAGCAGTACTTC; CDR3: CASSLGQGGSYEQYF
size: many; V: TRBV12-3/TRBV12-4; D: .; length: 14; J: TRBJ1-4; DNA: TGTGCCAGCAGTTTATATGGGACTAATGAAAAACTGTTTTTT; CDR3: CASSLYGTNEKLFF
size: many; V: TRBV6-1; D: .; length: 14; J: TRBJ1-1; DNA: TGTGCCAGCAGTCCCCGGGCTTTGCGAACTGAAGCTTTCTTT; CDR3: CASSPRALRTEAFF
size: many; V: TRBV5-1; D: .; length: 14; J: TRBJ1-1; DNA: TGCGCCAGCGGACGGGGGACGGCGAACACTGAAGCTTTCTTT; CDR3: CASGRGTANTEAFF